The 18 T cell receptor beta chains given below trace back to one sample, sequenced in a study of OX40 agonist ivuxolimab in advanced cancers. The assay was immunoSEQ multiplex PCR, and TCRdb's table has in-frame clones only and misses some. The data hold some 130,000 clones, with just over 90% observed a single time. The sample consisted of CD4+ or CD8+ T cells sorted from blood, taken in a trial of the OX40 agonist ivuxolimab. These TCRs come from an adult with an advanced solid tumor such as melanoma, head and neck, liver or kidney cancer.

V is TRBV28 and J is TRBJ1-1; 12 bases are shared with TRBD1. This CDR3 contains 15 residues. CDR1 is MDHEN and CDR2 is SYDVKM in the germline V gene. Trimming took 6 bases from V and 11 from J; bases not matched to a gene: 13. CDR3 in amino acids: CASSLGGDRGRKAFF. The CDR3 DNA reads TGTGCCAGCAGCCTAGGGGGGGACAGGGGGCGTAAGGCTTTCTTT.

This chain links TRBV6-1 with TRBJ2-3; 7 bases align to TRBD2. With V trimmed by 6 bases and J by 4 bases, 10 bases remained unmatched. Germline values: CDR1 MNHNS, CDR2 SASEGT. This CDR3 spans 15 amino acids. The CDR3 spells CASRLVGGRADTQYF. CDR3 sequence (DNA): TGTGCCAGCAGACTCGTGGGGGGGAGGGCAGATACGCAGTATTTT.

In its sample, this clone was seen once. The chain uses TRBV18 and TRBJ1-6; a weak D match, TRBD1 (5 bases). CDR1 and CDR2 from the germline V gene are KGHSH and LQKENI. V lost 6 bases to trimming and J lost 6 bases, with 12 bases between them. This CDR3 contains 14 residues. The chain's CDR3 is CASSAEGLNSPLHF. The CDR3, as DNA: TGTGCCAGCTCGGCCGAGGGGCTTAATTCACCCCTCCACTTT.

About this clone itself: A junction boundary mismatches the germline segment, possibly from a read error. The chain joins TRBV5-6 to TRBJ1-1, with D perhaps matching TRBD1 (6 bases). The germline V gene encodes CDR1 SGHDT and CDR2 YYEEEE. The CDR3 spans 16 residues. CDR3 residues: CASSLVPTGLNPEAFF. The CDR3 DNA is TGTGCCAGCAGCTTGGTCCCCACAGGGTTGAACCCTGAAGCTTTCTTT.

Worth noting for this clone: Different DNA sequences within this sample yield the same CDR3. The chain links TRBV4-1 to TRBJ1-1; TRBD1 matches 9 bases. The CDR3 totals 15 residues. V shed 1 base and J 5 bases; nucleotides not matched to a gene: 5. The V gene's germline CDR1 is MGHRA and CDR2 YSYEKL. The chain's CDR3 is CASSQVGTGSTEAFF. The CDR3 coding sequence is TGCGCCAGCAGCCAAGTCGGGACAGGGAGTACTGAAGCTTTCTTT.

The chain employs TRBV5-5 and TRBJ1-4, with D possibly TRBD1 on 5 matching bases. Per germline, CDR1 SGHKS and CDR2 YYEKEE (reference sequence). With 3 bases removed from V and 0 bases from J, the gap between germline ends came to 12 bases. The CDR3 consists of 16 residues. CDR3 residues: CASSSGLFATNEKLFF. The CDR3 DNA is TGTGCCAGCAGCTCAGGGCTATTCGCAACTAATGAAAAACTGTTTTTT.

This chain joins TRBV9 and TRBJ1-3; 7 bases fit TRBD1. Germline-derived CDR1 and CDR2 are SGDLS and YYNGEE. This CDR3 region has 15 residues. V was pared by 0 bases and J by 1 base, with 1 base of the junction left unmatched. The CDR3 DNA reads TGTGCCAGCAGCGTAGACAGGGGATCTGGAAACACCATATATTTT. The encoded protein is CASSVDRGSGNTIYF.

In its sample, this clone was seen a few times. The chain joins TRBV11-2 to TRBJ1-6; the D is unclear. Deletions cut 1 base from V and 12 bases from J, with 7 bases between. CDR1 SGHAT and CDR2 FQNNGV come from the germline V gene. The CDR3 is 12 amino acids. The CDR3 sequence is CASSLVVGPLHF. CDR3 bases: TGTGCCAGCAGCTTAGTGGTGGGACCCCTCCACTTT. The full variable domain, rest sourced from reference TRBV11-2 and TRBJ1-6, is EAGVAQSPRYKIIEKRQSVAFWCNPISGHATLYWYQQILGQGPKLLIQFQNNGVVDDSQLPKDRFSAERLKGVDSTLKIQPAKLEDSAVYLCASSLVVGPLHFGNGTRLTVT.

The chain joins TRBV7-9 to TRBJ2-4; the match to TRBD2 covers 8 bases. The V gene's germline CDR1 is SEHNR and CDR2 FQNEAQ (reference sequence). The CDR3 covers 14 residues. Trimming removed 3 bases from V and 5 bases from J; junction bases left unmatched: 3. The CDR3 is CASSFGAGENIQYF. The DNA for the CDR3 is TGTGCCAGCAGCTTCGGAGCGGGGGAAAACATTCAGTACTTC.

V is TRBV5-1 and J is TRBJ2-2, with 7 bases that match TRBD1. Germline V gene data show CDR1 as SGHRS and CDR2 as YFSETQ. The CDR3 has 17 residues. J gave up 5 bases and V 1 base, and 11 bases lay outside the gene matches. The CDR3 sequence is CASSLLPSGQRTGELFF. The CDR3 DNA reads as TGCGCCAGCAGCTTGCTCCCCTCGGGACAGCGGACCGGGGAGCTGTTTTTT.

In the case of this clone: Other DNA sequences from this sample encode an identical CDR3 as well. The CDR3 bases are TGTGCCAGCAGTTACTCGGGACTACCCACAGATACGCAGTATTTT. Encoded protein: CASSYSGLPTDTQYF. V usage is TRBV6-5 and J usage is TRBJ2-3; TRBD2 aligns across 7 bases. The germline CDR1 and CDR2 sequences are MNHEY and SVGAGI. V was clipped by 0 bases and J by 2 bases; unmatched bases: 2. This CDR3 spans 15 amino acids.

This clone was seen more than once but under ten times. At the DNA level, this CDR3 is encoded by other sequences in the same sample as well. The chain combines TRBV18 with TRBJ1-2; 7 bases align to TRBD1. Germline loops: CDR1 KGHSH, CDR2 LQKENI. This CDR3 spans 13 amino acids. Germline trimming cut 3 bases from V and 2 bases from J; bases unmatched to any gene: 0. The DNA of the CDR3 is TGTGCCAGCTCACCGGGACAGAACTATGGCTACACCTTC. Residues: CASSPGQNYGYTF.

The chain combines TRBV7-3 with TRBJ1-3, with TRBD1 as a possible D gene (5 bases). CDR1 is SGHTA and CDR2 is FQGTGA in the germline V gene. This CDR3 has 14 amino acids. V gave up 2 bases and J gave up 0 bases, with 5 bases separating them. CDR3 DNA: TGTGCCAGCAGCTTACAGGGCTCTGGAAACACCATATATTTT. This codes for CASSLQGSGNTIYF.

This clone was seen once. The rearrangement links TRBV2 to TRBJ1-2, with TRBD1 identical over 12 bases. V trimming: 6 bases; J trimming: 8 bases; junction bases outside the gene matches: 7. In germline, CDR1 is SNHLY, CDR2 FYNNEI. The CDR3 has 14 amino acids. The CDR3 spells CASSPGQGAWGYTF. The CDR3 DNA sequence: TGTGCCAGCAGCCCGGGACAGGGGGCTTGGGGCTACACCTTC. Full variable domain (remainder filled in from reference TRBV2 and TRBJ1-2): EPEVTQTPSHQVTQMGQEVILRCVPISNHLYFYWYRQILGQKVEFLVSFYNNEISEKSEIFDDQFSVERPDGSNFTLKIRSTKLEDSAMYFCASSPGQGAWGYTFGSGTRLTVV.

This chain links TRBV28 with TRBJ1-4; 7 bases align to TRBD1. This CDR3 is built from 13 residues. Trimming removed 7 bases from V and 4 bases from J; junction bases left unmatched: 3. The V gene's germline CDR1 is MDHEN and CDR2 SYDVKM. CDR3 DNA: TGTGCCAGCATCGGGACAGTTAATGAAAAACTGTTTTTT. Its protein product is CASIGTVNEKLFF.

The V and J genes are TRBV5-6 and TRBJ2-6, with 12 bases aligning to TRBD2. Germline values: CDR1 SGHDT, CDR2 YYEEEE. The J segment lost 0 bases and the V segment lost 4 bases, leaving 5 bases of the junction unmatched. The CDR3 length is 18 residues. CDR3 coding DNA: TGTGCCAGCAGCCCCAGGACTAGCGGGGTCTCTGGGGCCAACGTCCTGACTTTC. Its protein product is CASSPRTSGVSGANVLTF.

This chain connects TRBV5-8 to TRBJ2-7, with D possibly called TRBD1 or TRBD2 (5 bases each). Trimming pared 4 bases from V and 5 bases from J, leaving 22 bases between. This CDR3 comprises 16 residues. Germline V gene lookup returns CDR1 SGHTS and CDR2 YDEGEE. The CDR3 spells CASSPVTDSKGNEQYF. The CDR3 DNA reads as TGTGCCAGCAGCCCCGTCACGGACTCTAAGGGGAACGAGCAGTACTTC.

The chain carries TRBV10-2 and TRBJ2-3, with 9 bases that match TRBD1. This CDR3 has 14 amino acids. The ends lost 8 bases at V and 3 bases at J; junction bases unmatched: 6. Germline V gene data show CDR1 as WSHSY and CDR2 as SAAADI. CDR3: CASRDREVTDTQYF. The DNA for the CDR3 is TGCGCCAGCCGGGACAGGGAGGTGACAGATACGCAGTATTTT.